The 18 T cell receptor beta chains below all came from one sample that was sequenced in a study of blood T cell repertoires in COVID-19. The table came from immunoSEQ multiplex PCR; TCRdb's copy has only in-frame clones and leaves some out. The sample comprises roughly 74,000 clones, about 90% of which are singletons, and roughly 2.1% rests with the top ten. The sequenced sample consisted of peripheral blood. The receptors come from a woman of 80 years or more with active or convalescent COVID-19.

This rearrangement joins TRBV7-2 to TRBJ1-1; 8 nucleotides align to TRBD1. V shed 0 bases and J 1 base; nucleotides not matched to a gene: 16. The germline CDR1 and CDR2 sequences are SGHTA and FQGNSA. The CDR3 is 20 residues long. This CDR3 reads CASSLAVEDDRGGSNTEAFF. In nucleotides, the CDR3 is TGTGCCAGCAGCTTAGCAGTAGAGGACGACAGGGGAGGTTCGAACACTGAAGCTTTCTTT.

The CDR3 nucleotides are TGCGCCAGCAGCCCTTACTGGGAGGGCTATGGCTACACCTTC. Translating gives CASSPYWEGYGYTF. This chain joins TRBV4-1 and TRBJ1-2; D unresolved. Germline CDR1 MGHRA, CDR2 YSYEKL. Deletions cut 4 bases from V and 4 bases from J, with 13 bases between. The CDR3 is made up of 14 amino acids.

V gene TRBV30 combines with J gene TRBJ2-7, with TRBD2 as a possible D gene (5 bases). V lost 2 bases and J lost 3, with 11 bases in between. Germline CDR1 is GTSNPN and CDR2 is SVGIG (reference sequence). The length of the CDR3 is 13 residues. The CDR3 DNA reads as TGTGCCTGGAGTAAAGGAGCGGACTACGAGCAGTACTTC. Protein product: CAWSKGADYEQYF.

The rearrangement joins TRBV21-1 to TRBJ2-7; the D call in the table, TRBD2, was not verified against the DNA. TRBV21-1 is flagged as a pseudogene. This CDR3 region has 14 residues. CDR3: CASSKMASGSEQYF. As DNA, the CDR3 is TGTGCCAGCAGCAAAATGGCTAGCGGGAGCGAGCAGTACTTC.

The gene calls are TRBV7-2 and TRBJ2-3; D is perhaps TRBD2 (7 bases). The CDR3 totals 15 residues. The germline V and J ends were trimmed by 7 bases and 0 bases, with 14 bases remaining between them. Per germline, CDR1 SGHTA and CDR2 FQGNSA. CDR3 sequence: CASTLAGASTDTQYF. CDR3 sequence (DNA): TGTGCCAGCACCCTCGCGGGGGCTAGCACAGATACGCAGTATTTT.

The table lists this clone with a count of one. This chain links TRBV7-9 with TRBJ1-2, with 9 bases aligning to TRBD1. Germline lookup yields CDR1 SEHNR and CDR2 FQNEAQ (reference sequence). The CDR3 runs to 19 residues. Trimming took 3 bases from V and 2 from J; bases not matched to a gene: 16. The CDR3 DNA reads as TGTGCCAGCAGCTTTTCCCACCCGGGACAGGGTATAAAAAACTATGGCTACACCTTC. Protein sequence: CASSFSHPGQGIKNYGYTF.

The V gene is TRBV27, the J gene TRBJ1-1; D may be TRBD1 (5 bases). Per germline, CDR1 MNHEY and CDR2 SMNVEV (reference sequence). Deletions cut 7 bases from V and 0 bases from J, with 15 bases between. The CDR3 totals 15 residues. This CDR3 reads CASKSGLIMNTEAFF. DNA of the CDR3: TGTGCCAGCAAGTCAGGGCTTATCATGAACACTGAAGCTTTCTTT.

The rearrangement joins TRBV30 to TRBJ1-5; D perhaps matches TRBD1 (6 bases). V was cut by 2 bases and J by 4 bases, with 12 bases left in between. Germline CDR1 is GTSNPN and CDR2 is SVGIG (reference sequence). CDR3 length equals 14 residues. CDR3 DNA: TGTGCCTGGAGTCTGGACAGTAAAAATCAGCCCCAGCATTTT. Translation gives CAWSLDSKNQPQHF.

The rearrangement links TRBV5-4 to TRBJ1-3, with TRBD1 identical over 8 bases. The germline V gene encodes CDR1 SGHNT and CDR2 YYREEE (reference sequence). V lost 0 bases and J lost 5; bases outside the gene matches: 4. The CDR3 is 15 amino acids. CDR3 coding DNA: TGTGCCAGCAGCTTGGGGGACAGGAGTAGAAACACCATATATTTT. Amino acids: CASSLGDRSRNTIYF.

The CDR3 DNA reads as TGTGCCAGCAGCCAAGAACTGGTATCCTACGAGCAGTACTTC. The encoded protein is CASSQELVSYEQYF. V usage is TRBV4-2 and J usage is TRBJ2-7; no definite D call. CDR1 is LGHNA and CDR2 is YNFKEQ in the germline V gene. The CDR3 has 14 amino acids. Trimming took 0 bases from V and 1 from J, leaving 7 bases between them.

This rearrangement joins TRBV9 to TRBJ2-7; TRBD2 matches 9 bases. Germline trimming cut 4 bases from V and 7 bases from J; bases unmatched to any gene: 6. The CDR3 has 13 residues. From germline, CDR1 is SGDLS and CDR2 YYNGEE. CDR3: CASSPRTSVEQYF. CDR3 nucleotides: TGTGCCAGCAGCCCTCGGACTAGCGTGGAGCAGTACTTC.

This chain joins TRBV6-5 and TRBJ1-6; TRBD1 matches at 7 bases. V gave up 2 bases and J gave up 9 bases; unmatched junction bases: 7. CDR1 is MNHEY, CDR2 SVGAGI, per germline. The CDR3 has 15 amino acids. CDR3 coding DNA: TGTGCCAGCAGTTACCGGGAGGGGGCAGGTTCACCCCTCCACTTT. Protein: CASSYREGAGSPLHF.

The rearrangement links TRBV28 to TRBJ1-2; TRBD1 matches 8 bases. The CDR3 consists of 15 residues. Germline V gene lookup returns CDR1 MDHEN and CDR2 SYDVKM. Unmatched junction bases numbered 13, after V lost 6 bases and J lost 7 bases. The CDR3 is CASRQGETGVTGYTF. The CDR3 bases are TGTGCCAGCAGACAGGGAGAGACAGGGGTGACTGGCTACACCTTC.

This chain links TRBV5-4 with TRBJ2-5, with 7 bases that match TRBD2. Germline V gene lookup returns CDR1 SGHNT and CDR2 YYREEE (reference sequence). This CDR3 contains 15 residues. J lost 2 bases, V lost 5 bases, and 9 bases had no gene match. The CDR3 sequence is CASRTGTTAQETQYF. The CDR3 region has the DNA TGTGCCAGCAGAACCGGGACTACCGCTCAAGAGACCCAGTACTTC.

The CDR3 sequence is CASSNRGTPYEQYF. In DNA form, the CDR3 reads TGTGCCAGCAGCAACAGGGGAACCCCCTACGAGCAGTACTTC. This chain connects TRBV2 to TRBJ2-7; 7 nucleotides line up with TRBD1. The CDR3 runs 14 residues. V dropped 6 bases and J dropped 2; count of bases not matched to a gene: 7. From germline, CDR1 is SNHLY and CDR2 FYNNEI.

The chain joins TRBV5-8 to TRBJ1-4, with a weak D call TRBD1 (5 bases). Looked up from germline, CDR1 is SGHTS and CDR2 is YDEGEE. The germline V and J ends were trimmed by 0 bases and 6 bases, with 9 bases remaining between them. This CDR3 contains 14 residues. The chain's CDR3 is CASSLGQTYEKLFF. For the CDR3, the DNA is TGTGCCAGCAGCTTGGGACAGACCTATGAAAAACTGTTTTTT.

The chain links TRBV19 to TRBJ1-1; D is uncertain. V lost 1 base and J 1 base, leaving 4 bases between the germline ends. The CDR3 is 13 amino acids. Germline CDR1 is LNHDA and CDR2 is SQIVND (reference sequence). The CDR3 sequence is CASSIGQNTEAFF. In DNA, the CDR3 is TGTGCCAGTAGTATAGGACAGAACACTGAAGCTTTCTTT.

The CDR3, as DNA: TGCGCCAGCAGCCAAGAAGTTGCGAGGGCCGGTTATGGCTACACCTTC. Its protein product is CASSQEVARAGYGYTF. The V and J genes are TRBV4-3 and TRBJ1-2; the D is unclear. Germline values: CDR1 LGHNA, CDR2 YSLEER. The V and J ends lost 0 bases and 5 bases respectively, with 16 bases between them. The CDR3 has 16 residues.